The 12 T cell receptor beta chains below come from one sample, sequenced in a study of control samples from healthy donors and cancer patients (dated by TCRdb to the early 2020s). The library relied on the immunoSEQ multiplex PCR assay. TCRdb stores this immuneACCESS table with in-frame sequences only. Part of the clones is absent; in the studies checked, under half of the shortfall reflects unresolved V genes, and no reason is known for the rest. The table for this sample lists under 450,000 clones; 75% to 95% of them were counted only once. The top ten constitute roughly 6.4% of the sample. The sample comprised PBMCs. These receptors came from a middle-aged man with head and neck cancer.

This clone appeared a single time. The V and J genes are TRBV9 and TRBJ2-2; D not certain. V shed 4 bases and J shed 5 bases, with 12 bases lying between them. This CDR3 region has 14 residues. Germline V gene lookup returns CDR1 SGDLS and CDR2 YYNGEE. This CDR3 reads CASSFQVPTGELFF. The CDR3 bases are TGTGCCAGCAGCTTCCAGGTTCCGACCGGGGAGCTGTTTTTT.

The J gene is TRBJ2-2, the V gene TRBV7-2, with 9 bases aligning to TRBD2. Germline CDR1 is SGHTA and CDR2 is FQGNSA. V lost 5 bases to trimming and J lost 3 bases; unmatched junction nucleotides: 10. CDR3 length: 17 residues. The CDR3 region is CASSPRSGGLYTGELFF. The CDR3 DNA is TGTGCCAGCAGCCCCCGTAGCGGGGGCCTTTACACCGGGGAGCTGTTTTTT.

DNA for the CDR3: TGTGCCAGCAGTTTAGAGGACAGGGGTAAACAGTACTTC. Residues: CASSLEDRGKQYF. The chain is built from TRBV12-3 or TRBV12-4 and TRBJ2-5; TRBD1 matches 9 bases. The CDR3 covers 13 residues. J lost 11 bases, V lost 1 base, and 5 bases had no gene match.

The rearrangement uses TRBV27 and TRBJ1-5; TRBD1 might be the D (5 bases). Deletions cut 6 bases from V and 6 bases from J, with 15 bases between. CDR3 length equals 14 residues. Germline V CDR1 and CDR2: MNHEY, SMNVEV (reference sequence). The CDR3 protein is CASRLQEGVQPQHF. The DNA of the CDR3 is TGTGCCAGCAGACTACAGGAGGGAGTTCAGCCCCAGCATTTT.

The chain carries TRBV7-9 and TRBJ1-1; tentatively, D is TRBD1 (6 bases). This CDR3 is 13 amino acids long. With 5 bases removed from V and 5 bases from J, the gap between germline ends came to 12 bases. The V gene's germline CDR1 is SEHNR and CDR2 FQNEAQ (reference sequence). The CDR3 is CASSPTGATEAFF. CDR3 DNA: TGTGCCAGCAGCCCGACGGGGGCGACTGAAGCTTTCTTT. The full variable domain, in which reference TRBV7-9 and TRBJ1-1 provide the parts outside the CDR3, is DTGVSQNPRHKITKRGQNVTFRCDPISEHNRLYWYRQTLGQGPEFLTYFQNEAQLEKSRLLSDRFSAERPKGSFSTLEIQRTEQGDSAMYLCASSPTGATEAFFGQGTRLTVV.

This clone was recorded a few times. The CDR3 region is CASSLGVRRGRRHEQFF. In nucleotides, the CDR3 is TGTGCCAGCAGTTTAGGGGTACGCCGCGGCAGGCGACATGAGCAGTTCTTC. The rearrangement links TRBV28 to TRBJ2-1; no definite D call. V lost 2 bases to trimming and J lost 8 bases, with 22 bases between them. Germline V gene data show CDR1 as MDHEN and CDR2 as SYDVKM. This CDR3 contains 17 residues. The variable domain in full, with the rest retrieved from reference TRBV28 and TRBJ2-1, is DVKVTQSSRYLVKRTGEKVFLECVQDMDHENMFWYRQDPGLGLRLIYFSYDVKMKEKGDIPEGYSVSREKKERFSLILESASTNQTSMYLCASSLGVRRGRRHEQFFGPGTRLTVL.

The chain employs TRBV6-5 and TRBJ1-2; 12 bases align to TRBD1. The CDR3 spans 13 residues. J was trimmed by 4 bases and V by 11 bases; bases with no gene match: 5. CDR1 is MNHEY, CDR2 SVGAGI, per germline. The CDR3 DNA reads as TGTGCCGCGGGACAGGGGGCGATCTATGGCTACACCTTC. This encodes CAAGQGAIYGYTF.

This chain links TRBV6-5 with TRBJ1-2, with 7 bases matching TRBD1. CDR1 and CDR2 (germline): MNHEY, SVGAGI. The CDR3 has 12 residues. The junction had 5 bases not matched to a gene; V was cut back by 5 bases and J by 8 bases. CDR3: CASSQQGNGYTF. DNA of the CDR3: TGTGCCAGCAGTCAACAGGGGAACGGCTACACCTTC.

The gene calls are TRBV11-2 and TRBJ1-4; TRBD1 matches at 8 bases. Trimming cost V 5 bases and J 4 bases; bases outside gene matches: 6. The CDR3 contains 15 residues. CDR1 and CDR2 (germline): SGHAT, FQNNGV. DNA for the CDR3: TGTGCCAGCAGCCCCGGGACAGGCCGTAATGAAAAACTGTTTTTT. Amino acid sequence: CASSPGTGRNEKLFF.

The J gene is TRBJ2-7, the V gene TRBV3-1 (or the pseudogene TRBV3-2); 9 bases are shared with TRBD1. V was pared by 4 bases and J by 4 bases, with 8 bases of the junction left unmatched. CDR3 length: 15 residues. Germline V gives CDR1 LGHDT, CDR2 YNNKEL (reference sequence). CDR3 nucleotides: TGTGCCAGCAGCCGTCCGGGACAGGGAGTTTACGAGCAGTACTTC. It specifies CASSRPGQGVYEQYF.

Only a few counts were recorded for this clone. The chain employs TRBV6-5 and TRBJ2-7, with a possible D match to TRBD1 (6 bases). Trimming took 0 bases from V and 3 from J, leaving 9 bases between them. CDR1 MNHEY and CDR2 SVGAGI come from the germline V gene. CDR3 length: 14 residues. The CDR3 nucleotides read TGTGCCAGCAGTTACTCGAGCAGGGGCTACGAGCAGTACTTC. Its translation is CASSYSSRGYEQYF.

This clone was found once. The rearrangement joins TRBV10-2 to TRBJ2-1; unclear D gene. Looked up from germline, CDR1 is WSHSY and CDR2 is SAAADI. The CDR3 has 11 residues. V lost 2 bases and J lost 8, with 4 bases in between. The chain's CDR3 is CASSEDHEQFF. CDR3 nucleotides: TGCGCCAGCAGTGAGGATCATGAGCAGTTCTTC.